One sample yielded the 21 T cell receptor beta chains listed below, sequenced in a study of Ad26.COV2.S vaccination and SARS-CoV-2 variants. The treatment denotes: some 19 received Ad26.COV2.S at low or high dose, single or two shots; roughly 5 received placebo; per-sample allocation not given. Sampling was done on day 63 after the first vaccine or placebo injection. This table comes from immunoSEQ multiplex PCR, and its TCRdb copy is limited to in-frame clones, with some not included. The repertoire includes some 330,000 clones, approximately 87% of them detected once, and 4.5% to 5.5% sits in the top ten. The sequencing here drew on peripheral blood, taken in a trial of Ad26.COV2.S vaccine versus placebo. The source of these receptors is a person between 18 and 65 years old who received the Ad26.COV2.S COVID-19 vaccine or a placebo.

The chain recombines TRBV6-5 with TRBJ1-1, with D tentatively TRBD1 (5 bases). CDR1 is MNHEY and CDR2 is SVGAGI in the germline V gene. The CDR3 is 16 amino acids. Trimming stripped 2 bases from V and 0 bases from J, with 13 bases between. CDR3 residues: CASSYVQELMNTEAFF. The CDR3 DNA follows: TGTGCCAGCAGTTACGTACAGGAACTCATGAACACTGAAGCTTTCTTT.

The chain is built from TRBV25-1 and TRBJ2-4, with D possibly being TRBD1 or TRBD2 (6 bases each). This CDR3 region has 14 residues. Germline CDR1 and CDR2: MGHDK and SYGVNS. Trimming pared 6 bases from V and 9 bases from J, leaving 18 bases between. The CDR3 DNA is TGTGCCAGCAGCCCGACGGGGGCTGGGGGCATTCAGTACTTC. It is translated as CASSPTGAGGIQYF. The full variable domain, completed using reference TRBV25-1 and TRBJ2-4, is EADIYQTPRYLVIGTGKKITLECSQTMGHDKMYWYQQDPGMELHLIHYSYGVNSTEKGDLSSESTVSRIRTEHFPLTLESARPSHTSQYLCASSPTGAGGIQYFGAGTRLSVL.

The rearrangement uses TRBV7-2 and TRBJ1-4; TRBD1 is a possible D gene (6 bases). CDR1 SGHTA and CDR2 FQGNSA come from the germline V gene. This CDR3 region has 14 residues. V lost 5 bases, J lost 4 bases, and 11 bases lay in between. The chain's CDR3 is CASSPTGNNEKLFF. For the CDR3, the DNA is TGTGCCAGCAGCCCCACAGGGAATAATGAAAAACTGTTTTTT. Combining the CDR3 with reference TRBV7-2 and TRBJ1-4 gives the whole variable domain GAGVSQSPSNKVTEKGKDVELRCDPISGHTALYWYRQSLGQGLEFLIYFQGNSAPDKSGLPSDRFSAERTGGSVSTLTIQRTQQEDSAVYLCASSPTGNNEKLFFGSGTQLSVL.

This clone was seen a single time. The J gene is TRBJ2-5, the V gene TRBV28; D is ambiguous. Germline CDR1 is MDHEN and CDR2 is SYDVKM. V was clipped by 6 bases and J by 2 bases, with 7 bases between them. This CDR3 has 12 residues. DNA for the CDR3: TGTGCCAGCAGGACCTTTCAAGAGACCCAGTACTTC. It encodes CASRTFQETQYF.

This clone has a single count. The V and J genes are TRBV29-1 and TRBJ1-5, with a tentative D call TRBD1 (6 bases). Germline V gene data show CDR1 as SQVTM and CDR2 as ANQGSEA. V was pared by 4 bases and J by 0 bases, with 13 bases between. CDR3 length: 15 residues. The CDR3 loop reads CSVGLSTGSNQPQHF. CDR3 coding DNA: TGCAGCGTTGGTTTATCGACAGGTAGCAATCAGCCCCAGCATTTT. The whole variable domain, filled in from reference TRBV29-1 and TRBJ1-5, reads SAVISQKPSRDICQRGTSLTIQCQVDSQVTMMFWYRQQPGQSLTLIATANQGSEATYESGFVIDKFPISRPNLTFSTLTVSNMSPEDSSIYLCSVGLSTGSNQPQHFGDGTRLSIL.

CDR3 residues: CASSDLGHYSNQPQHF. DNA for the CDR3: TGTGCCAGCAGCGATTTAGGACACTATAGCAATCAGCCCCAGCATTTT. The chain links TRBV6-2 or TRBV6-3 to TRBJ1-5, with a tentative D call TRBD1 (5 bases). The V and J ends lost 6 bases and 0 bases respectively, with 15 bases between them. The length of the CDR3 is 16 residues. Germline V gene data show CDR1 as MNHEY and CDR2 as SVGEGT.

This chain's CDR3 is CASSHLKGGDTGELFF. The CDR3 nucleotides read TGTGCCAGCAGCCACTTGAAAGGAGGAGACACCGGGGAGCTGTTTTTT. The chain employs TRBV7-9 and TRBJ2-2; D perhaps matches TRBD2 (5 bases). Germline V CDR1 and CDR2: SEHNR, FQNEAQ (reference sequence). The CDR3 totals 16 residues. The germline V and J ends were trimmed by 5 bases and 3 bases, with 16 bases remaining between them.

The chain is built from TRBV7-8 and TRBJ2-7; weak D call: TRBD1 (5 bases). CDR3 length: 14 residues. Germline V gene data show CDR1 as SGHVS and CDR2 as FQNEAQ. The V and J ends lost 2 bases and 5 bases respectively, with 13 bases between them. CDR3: CASSLNPGPNEQYF. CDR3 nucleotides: TGTGCCAGCAGCTTAAACCCAGGGCCGAACGAGCAGTACTTC.

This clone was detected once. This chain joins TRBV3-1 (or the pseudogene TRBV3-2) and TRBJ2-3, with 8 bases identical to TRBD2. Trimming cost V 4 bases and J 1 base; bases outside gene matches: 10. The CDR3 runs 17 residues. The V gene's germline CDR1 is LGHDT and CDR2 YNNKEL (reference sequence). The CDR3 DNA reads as TGTGCCAGCAGCCCCGGCTCACGCGGGGGGCGCACAGATACGCAGTATTTT. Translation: CASSPGSRGGRTDTQYF.

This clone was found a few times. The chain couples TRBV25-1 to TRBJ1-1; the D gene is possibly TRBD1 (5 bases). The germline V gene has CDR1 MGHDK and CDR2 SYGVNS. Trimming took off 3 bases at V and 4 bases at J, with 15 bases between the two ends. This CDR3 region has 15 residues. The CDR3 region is CASSDLEVRGTEAFF. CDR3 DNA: TGTGCCAGCAGTGATTTGGAGGTTAGGGGCACTGAAGCTTTCTTT.

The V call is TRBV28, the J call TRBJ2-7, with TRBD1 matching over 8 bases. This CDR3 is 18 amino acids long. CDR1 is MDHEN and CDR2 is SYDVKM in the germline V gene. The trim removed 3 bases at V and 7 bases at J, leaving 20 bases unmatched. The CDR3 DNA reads TGTGCCAGCAGTTTCCTCCCCCAAACGGGACAGGCAGTCTGGGAGCAGTACGTC. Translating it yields CASSFLPQTGQAVWEQYV.

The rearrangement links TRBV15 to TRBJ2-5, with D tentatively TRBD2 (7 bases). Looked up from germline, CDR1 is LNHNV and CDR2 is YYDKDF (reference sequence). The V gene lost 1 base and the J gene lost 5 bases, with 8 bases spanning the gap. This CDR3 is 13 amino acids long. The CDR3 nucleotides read TGTGCCACCAGCAGAGCGGGGGGCGAGACCCAGTACTTC. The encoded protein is CATSRAGGETQYF.

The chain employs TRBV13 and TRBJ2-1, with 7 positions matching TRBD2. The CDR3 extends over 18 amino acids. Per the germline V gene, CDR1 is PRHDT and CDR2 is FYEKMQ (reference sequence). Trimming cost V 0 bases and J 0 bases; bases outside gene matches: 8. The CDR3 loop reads CASSLGGGGIHSYNEQFF. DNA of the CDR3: TGTGCCAGCAGCTTAGGTGGCGGGGGTATCCACTCCTACAATGAGCAGTTCTTC.

CDR3 sequence (DNA): TGTGCCAGCTCACCTGGGACAGGGTCTTCTCCAGGCTATGGCTACACCTTC. As protein: CASSPGTGSSPGYGYTF. The chain has TRBV18 and TRBJ1-2, with TRBD1 matching over 9 bases. After removal of 3 bases from V and 4 bases from J, the junction contained 12 bases not matched to a gene. Looked up from germline, CDR1 is KGHSH and CDR2 is LQKENI. This CDR3 is 17 amino acids long.

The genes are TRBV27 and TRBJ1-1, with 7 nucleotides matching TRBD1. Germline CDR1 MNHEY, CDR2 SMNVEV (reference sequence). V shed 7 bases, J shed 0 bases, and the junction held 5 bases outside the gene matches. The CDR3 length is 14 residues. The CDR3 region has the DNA TGTGCCAGCACCCCGACAGGGATGAACACTGAAGCTTTCTTT. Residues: CASTPTGMNTEAFF.

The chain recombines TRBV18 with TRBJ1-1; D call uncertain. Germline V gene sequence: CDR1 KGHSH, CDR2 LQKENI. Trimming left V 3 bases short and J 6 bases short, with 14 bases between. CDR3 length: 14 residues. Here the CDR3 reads CASSPGPVRAEAFF. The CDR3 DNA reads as TGTGCCAGCTCACCCGGCCCCGTACGGGCTGAAGCTTTCTTT.

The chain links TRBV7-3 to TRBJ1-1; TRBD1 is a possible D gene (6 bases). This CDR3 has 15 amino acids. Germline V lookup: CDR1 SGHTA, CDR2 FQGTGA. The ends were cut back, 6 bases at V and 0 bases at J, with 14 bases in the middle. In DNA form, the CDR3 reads TGTGCCAGCAGTTTTACCGGGACAATGAACACTGAAGCTTTCTTT. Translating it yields CASSFTGTMNTEAFF.

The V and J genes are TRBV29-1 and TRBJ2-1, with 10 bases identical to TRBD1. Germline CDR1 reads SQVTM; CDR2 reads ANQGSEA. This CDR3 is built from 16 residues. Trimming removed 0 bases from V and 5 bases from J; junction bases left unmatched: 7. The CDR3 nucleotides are TGCAGCGTTGAAGAATCCCGGGACAGGGGAAACAATGAGCAGTTCTTC. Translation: CSVEESRDRGNNEQFF.

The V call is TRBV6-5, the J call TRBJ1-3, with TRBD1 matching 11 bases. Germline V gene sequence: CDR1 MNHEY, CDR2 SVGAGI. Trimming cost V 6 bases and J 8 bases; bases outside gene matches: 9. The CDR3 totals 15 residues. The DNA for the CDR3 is TGTGCCAGCAGGTACCTCGGGACAGGGGGAGACACCATATATTTT. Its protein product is CASRYLGTGGDTIYF.

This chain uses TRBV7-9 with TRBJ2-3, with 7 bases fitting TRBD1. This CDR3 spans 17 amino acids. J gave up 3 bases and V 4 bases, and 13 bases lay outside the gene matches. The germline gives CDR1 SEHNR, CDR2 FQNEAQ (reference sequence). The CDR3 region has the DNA TGTGCCAGCAGCTCGAATCCGACAGGGTTTTCAACAGATACGCAGTATTTT. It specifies CASSSNPTGFSTDTQYF.

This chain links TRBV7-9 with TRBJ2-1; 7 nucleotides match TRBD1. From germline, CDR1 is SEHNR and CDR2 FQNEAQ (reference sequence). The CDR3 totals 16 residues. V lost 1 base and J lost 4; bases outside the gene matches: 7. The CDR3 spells CASSLGDRPSYNEQFF. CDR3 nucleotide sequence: TGTGCCAGCAGCTTAGGGGACAGACCTTCTTACAATGAGCAGTTCTTC. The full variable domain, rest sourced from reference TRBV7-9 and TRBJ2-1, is DTGVSQNPRHKITKRGQNVTFRCDPISEHNRLYWYRQTLGQGPEFLTYFQNEAQLEKSRLLSDRFSAERPKGSFSTLEIQRTEQGDSAMYLCASSLGDRPSYNEQFFGPGTRLTVL.